This T cell receptor (beta chain) derives from a study of blood T cell repertoires in COVID-19. Study-level background: Both acute and convalescent COVID-19 samples were obtained from the United States, Italy and Spain. Sources were T cells, B-cell-depleted T cells, or PBMCs; the material itself was cDNA or gDNA.

Study processing details: The authors estimated nucleated cell counts from reference gene primer amplification. Generated by immunoSEQ multiplex PCR, the TCRdb table keeps only in-frame clones and is missing some. V and J calls and clone size are as listed in that table; D and trimming were resolved from the DNA. The sample lists fewer than 120,000 clones; roughly 76% were seen once. This clone was observed a single time. The CDR3 sequence is 15 residues long. The germline V and J ends were trimmed by 4 bases and 2 bases, with 12 bases remaining between them. CDR1 is SGHTA and CDR2 is FQGNSA in the germline V gene.

V usage is TRBV7-2 and J usage is TRBJ1-3; weak D call: TRBD1 (5 bases). This receptor was identified in a woman aged 60 to 75 with acute or convalescent COVID-19. The material sequenced was peripheral blood. The CDR3 sequence: CASSSEVGAGNTIYF. The CDR3 region has the DNA TGTGCCAGCAGCTCCGAGGTAGGGGCTGGAAACACCATATATTTT.